This T cell receptor (beta chain) was profiled in a study of T-cell memory formation after mild COVID-19. Whole-study results and caveats: Pre-infection memory already had some responding clones, implying cross-reactive memory joined.

TCRdb passed the 5' RACE reads through MiXCR, listing each CDR3 protein once. The sample includes 560,000 or so distinct CDR3 sequences, 17% of them seen just once. Remarks on this clonotype: What it binds is unknown.

The germline gives CDR1 MNHEY, CDR2 SVGEGT. This CDR3 has 16 residues. Trimming removed 10 bases at V and 0 bases at J, with 21 bases between. The sample was PBMCs or a T cell subset sorted from them (not recorded which). This chain links TRBV6-2 or TRBV6-3 with TRBJ2-5; a weak D match, TRBD1 (5 bases). The sequence derives from an adult woman who had mild COVID-19 (a few samples of this study predate the infection). Cell type and time point are not known. The CDR3 loop reads CATTWVGEEYQETQYF. The CDR3 DNA reads TGTGCCACCACGTGGGTAGGGGAAGAGTACCAAGAGACCCAGTACTTC.